The 3 T cell receptor beta chains below come from one sample, sequenced in a study of shared clonotypes between healthy human individuals. Generated by immunoSEQ multiplex PCR, the TCRdb table keeps only in-frame clones and is missing some. The data show 600,000 to 750,000 clones, 90% seen once. Sequencing was carried out using memory CD8+ T cells from PBMCs. Sample subset: CD45RO+ cells pooled with CCR7-negative TemRA cells. These receptors all come from a man in his late teens or twenties in good health. Some clones in this sample may be carry-over from other donors' samples.

The chain employs TRBV28 and TRBJ1-5; the D gene is possibly TRBD1 (6 bases). Trimming took off 7 bases at V and 7 bases at J, with 23 bases between the two ends. Germline lookup yields CDR1 MDHEN and CDR2 SYDVKM. This CDR3 is 16 amino acids long. CDR3 loop: CASIHFGLGGHQPQHF. DNA of the CDR3: TGTGCCAGCATCCACTTTGGGCTAGGGGGACACCAGCCCCAGCATTTT.

The chain couples TRBV15 to TRBJ1-1; no reliable D call. The V and J ends lost 3 bases and 4 bases respectively, with 9 bases between them. The CDR3 has 13 residues. Germline V gives CDR1 LNHNV, CDR2 YYDKDF (reference sequence). CDR3 DNA: TGTGCCACCAGCAGTAGGTGGGTCACTGAAGCTTTCTTT. Translating gives CATSSRWVTEAFF.

V usage is TRBV7-2 and J usage is TRBJ2-5; D possibly uses TRBD1 or TRBD2 (6 bases each). With 5 bases removed from V and 6 bases from J, the gap between germline ends came to 19 bases. The CDR3 consists of 15 residues. Germline values: CDR1 SGHTA, CDR2 FQGNSA. CDR3 sequence (DNA): TGTGCCAGCAGCCAACACCGGGGGCGCGAACAGACCCAGTACTTC. Translating it yields CASSQHRGREQTQYF.